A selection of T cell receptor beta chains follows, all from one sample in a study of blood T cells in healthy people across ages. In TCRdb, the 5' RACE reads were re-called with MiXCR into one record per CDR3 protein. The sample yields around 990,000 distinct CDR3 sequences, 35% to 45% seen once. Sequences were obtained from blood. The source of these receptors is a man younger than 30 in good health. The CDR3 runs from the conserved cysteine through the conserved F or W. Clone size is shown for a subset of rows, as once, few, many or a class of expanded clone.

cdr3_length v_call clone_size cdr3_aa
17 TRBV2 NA CASSDPTAGNSYNEQFF
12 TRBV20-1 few CSAEGQNEKLFF
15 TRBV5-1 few CASSLAQPETDTQYF
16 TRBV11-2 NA CASSFRGAGRVEKLFF
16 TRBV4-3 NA CASSQVSGGASYTQYF
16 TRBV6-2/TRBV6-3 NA CASSTRNRDRTNEQFF
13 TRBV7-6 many CASSTTSYNEQFF
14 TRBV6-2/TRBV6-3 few CASSSRVGNTEAFF
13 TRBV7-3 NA CASSVNSNYGCTF
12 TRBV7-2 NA CASSLTYGEAFF
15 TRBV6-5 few CASSYSGQVVETQYF
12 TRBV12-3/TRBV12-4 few CASSFYRTEAFF
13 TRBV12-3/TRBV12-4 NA CASGHTGGEKLFF
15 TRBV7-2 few CASSSPGTLGNTIYF
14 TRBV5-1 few CASNPGTGNTEAFF
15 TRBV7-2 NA CASSLAGNRRQPQHF
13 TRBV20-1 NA CSAGLDLNTEAFF
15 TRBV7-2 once CASSAGFGTYNEQFF
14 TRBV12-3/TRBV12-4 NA CASSTRDRGEKLFF
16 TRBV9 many CASSPNSGKSTDTQYF
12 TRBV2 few CASMDRVYGYTF
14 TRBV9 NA CASSVDRVDQPQHF
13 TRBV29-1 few CSVALLDGGPQHF
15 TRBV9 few CASSEAGGLTDTQYF
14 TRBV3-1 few CASSDFGVGETQYF
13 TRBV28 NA CASSWGRMKTQYF